Described below is a single T cell receptor (beta chain) sequence and its context. In the original analysis: Cell counts per sample came from amplifying reference gene primers. Profiled with immunoSEQ multiplex PCR; TCRdb holds only in-frame clones, not every one. The V and J calls and clone size were taken over from that table, and D and trimming were inferred from the DNA. Here the sample spans 190,000 or so clones, 80% to 90% being singletons. The sample belongs to a study of blood T cell repertoires in COVID-19. Turning to the study itself: Acute and convalescent COVID-19 specimens originated in the United States, Italy and Spain.

In terms of age and location, participants ranged from roughly 18 to 90 years and lived in under 30 US areas. Cohort 3 recovery required two negative PCRs, clearance, or symptom resolution. This receptor was taken from a man aged 35 to 55 who had recovered from COVID-19. Sequencing input: PBMCs or T cells enriched from blood (not recorded which).

Here the CDR3 reads CASGTGGVRETQYF. In DNA form, the CDR3 reads TGTGCCAGCGGGACAGGGGGCGTTAGGGAGACCCAGTACTTC. V usage is TRBV27 and J usage is TRBJ2-5; TRBD1 aligns across 12 bases. J was trimmed by 5 bases and V by 8 bases; bases with no gene match: 6. Germline V CDR1 and CDR2: MNHEY, SMNVEV (reference sequence). There are 14 residues in the CDR3.